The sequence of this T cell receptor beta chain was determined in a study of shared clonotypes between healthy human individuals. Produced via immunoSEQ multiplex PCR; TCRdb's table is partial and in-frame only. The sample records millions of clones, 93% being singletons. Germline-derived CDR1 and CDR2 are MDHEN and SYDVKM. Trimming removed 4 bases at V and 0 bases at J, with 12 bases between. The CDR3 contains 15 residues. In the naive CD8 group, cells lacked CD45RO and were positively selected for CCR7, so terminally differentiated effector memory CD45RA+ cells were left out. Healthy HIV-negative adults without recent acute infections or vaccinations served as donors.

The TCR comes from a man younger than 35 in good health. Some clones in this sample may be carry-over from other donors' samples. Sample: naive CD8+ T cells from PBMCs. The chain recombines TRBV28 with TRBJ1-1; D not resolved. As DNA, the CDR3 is TGTGCCAGCAGTTCCCCAGACACAATGAACACTGAAGCTTTCTTT. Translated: CASSSPDTMNTEAFF.